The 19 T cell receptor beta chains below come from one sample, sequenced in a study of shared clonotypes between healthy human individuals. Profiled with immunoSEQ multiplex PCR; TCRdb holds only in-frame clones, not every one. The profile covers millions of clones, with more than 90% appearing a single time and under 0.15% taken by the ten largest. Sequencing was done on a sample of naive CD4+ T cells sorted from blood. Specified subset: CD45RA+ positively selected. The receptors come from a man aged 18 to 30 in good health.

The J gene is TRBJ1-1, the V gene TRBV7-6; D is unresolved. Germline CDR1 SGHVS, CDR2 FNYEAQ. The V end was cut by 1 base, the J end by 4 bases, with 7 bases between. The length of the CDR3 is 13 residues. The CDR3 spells CASSLGSGTEAFF. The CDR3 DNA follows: TGTGCCAGCAGCTTAGGTTCCGGCACTGAAGCTTTCTTT. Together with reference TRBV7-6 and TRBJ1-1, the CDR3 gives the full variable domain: GAGVSQSPRYKVTKRGQDVALRCDPISGHVSLYWYRQALGQGPEFLTYFNYEAQQDKSGLPNDRFSAERPEGSISTLTIQRTEQRDSAMYRCASSLGSGTEAFFGQGTRLTVV.

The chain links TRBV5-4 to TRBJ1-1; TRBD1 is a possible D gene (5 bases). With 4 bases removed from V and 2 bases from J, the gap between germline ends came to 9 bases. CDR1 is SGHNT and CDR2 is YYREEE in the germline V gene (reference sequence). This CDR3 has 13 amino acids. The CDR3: CASSLTDNTEAFF. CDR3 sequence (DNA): TGTGCCAGCAGCCTGACAGATAACACTGAAGCTTTCTTT. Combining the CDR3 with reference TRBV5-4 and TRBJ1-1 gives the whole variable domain ETGVTQSPTHLIKTRGQQVTLRCSSQSGHNTVSWYQQALGQGPQFIFQYYREEENGRGNFPPRFSGLQFPNYSSELNVNALELDDSALYLCASSLTDNTEAFFGQGTRLTVV.

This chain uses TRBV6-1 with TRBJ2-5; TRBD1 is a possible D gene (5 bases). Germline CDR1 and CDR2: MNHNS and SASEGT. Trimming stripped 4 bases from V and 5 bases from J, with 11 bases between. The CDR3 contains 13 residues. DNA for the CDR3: TGTGCCAGCAGTGCCTCTTGGGGCGAGACCCAGTACTTC. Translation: CASSASWGETQYF.

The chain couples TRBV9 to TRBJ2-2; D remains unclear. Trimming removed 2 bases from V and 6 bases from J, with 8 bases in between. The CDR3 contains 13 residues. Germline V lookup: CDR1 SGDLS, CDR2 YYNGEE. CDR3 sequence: CASSVIISGELFF. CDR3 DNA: TGTGCCAGCAGCGTCATTATCTCCGGGGAGCTGTTTTTT. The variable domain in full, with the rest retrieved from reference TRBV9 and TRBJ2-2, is DSGVTQTPKHLITATGQRVTLRCSPRSGDLSVYWYQQSLDQGLQFLIQYYNGEERAKGNILERFSAQQFPDLHSELNLSSLELGDSALYFCASSVIISGELFFGEGSRLTVL.

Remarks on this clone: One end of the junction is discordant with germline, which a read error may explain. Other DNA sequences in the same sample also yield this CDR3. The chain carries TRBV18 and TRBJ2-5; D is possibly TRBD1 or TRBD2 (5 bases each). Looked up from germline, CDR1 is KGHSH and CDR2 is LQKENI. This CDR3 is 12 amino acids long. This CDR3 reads CASRGQVVAQYF. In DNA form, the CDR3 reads TGTGCCAGCCGGGGCCAAGTTGTGGCCCAATACTTC.

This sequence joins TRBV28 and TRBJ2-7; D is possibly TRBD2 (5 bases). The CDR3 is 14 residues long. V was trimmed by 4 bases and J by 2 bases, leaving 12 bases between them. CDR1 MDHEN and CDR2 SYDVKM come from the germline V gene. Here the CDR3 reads CASSSGFAAYEQYF. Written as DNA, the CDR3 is TGTGCCAGCAGTTCGGGATTCGCGGCCTACGAGCAGTACTTC.

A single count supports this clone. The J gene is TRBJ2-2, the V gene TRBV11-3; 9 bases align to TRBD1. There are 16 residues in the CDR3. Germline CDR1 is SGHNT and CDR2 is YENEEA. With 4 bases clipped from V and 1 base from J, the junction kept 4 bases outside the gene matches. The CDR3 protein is CASSSWTGENTGELFF. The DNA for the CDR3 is TGTGCCAGCAGCTCATGGACAGGGGAGAACACCGGGGAGCTGTTTTTT.

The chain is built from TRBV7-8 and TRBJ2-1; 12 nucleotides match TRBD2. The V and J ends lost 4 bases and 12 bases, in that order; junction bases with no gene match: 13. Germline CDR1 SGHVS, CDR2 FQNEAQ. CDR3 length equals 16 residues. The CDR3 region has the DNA TGTGCCAGCAGCTCCGTGAGTACTAGCGGGAGGAGTGGGCAGTTCTTC. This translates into CASSSVSTSGRSGQFF. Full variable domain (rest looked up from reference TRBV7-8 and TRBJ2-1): GAGVSQSPRYKVAKRGQDVALRCDPISGHVSLFWYQQALGQGPEFLTYFQNEAQLDKSGLPSDRFFAERPEGSVSTLKIQRTQQEDSAVYLCASSSVSTSGRSGQFFGPGTRLTVL.

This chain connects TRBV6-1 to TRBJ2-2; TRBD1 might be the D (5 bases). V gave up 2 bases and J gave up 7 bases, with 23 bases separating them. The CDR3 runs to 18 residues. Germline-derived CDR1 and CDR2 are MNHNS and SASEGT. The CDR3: CASSEIIFGPGKIGELFF. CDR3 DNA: TGTGCCAGCAGTGAAATTATTTTTGGGCCAGGGAAAATCGGGGAGCTGTTTTTT.

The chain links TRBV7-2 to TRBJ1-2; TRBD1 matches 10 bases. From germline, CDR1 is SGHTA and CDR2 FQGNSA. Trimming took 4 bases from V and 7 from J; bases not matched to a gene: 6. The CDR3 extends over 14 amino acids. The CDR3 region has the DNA TGTGCCAGCAGCTACCGGGACAGGGGTTCTGGCTACACCTTC. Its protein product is CASSYRDRGSGYTF.

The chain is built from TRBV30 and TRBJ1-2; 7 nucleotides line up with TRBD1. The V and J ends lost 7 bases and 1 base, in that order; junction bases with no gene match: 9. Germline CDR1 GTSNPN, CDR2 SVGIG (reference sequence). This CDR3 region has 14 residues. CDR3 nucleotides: TGTGCCTACTCCGTGGGACAGTATAACTATGGCTACACCTTC. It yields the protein CAYSVGQYNYGYTF.

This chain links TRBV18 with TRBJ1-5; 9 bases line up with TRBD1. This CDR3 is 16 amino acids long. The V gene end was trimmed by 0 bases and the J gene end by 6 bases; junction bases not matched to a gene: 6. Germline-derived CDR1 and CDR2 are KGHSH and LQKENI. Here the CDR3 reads CASSPPPGQGLQPQHF. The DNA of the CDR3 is TGTGCCAGCTCACCACCCCCGGGACAGGGACTTCAGCCCCAGCATTTT.

CDR3 bases: TGTGCCAGCAGCTGGACAGGGTTGGGCACTGAAGCTTTCTTT. This codes for CASSWTGLGTEAFF. The rearrangement joins TRBV5-6 to TRBJ1-1; 8 nucleotides align to TRBD1. The CDR3 covers 14 residues. V trimming: 3 bases; J trimming: 4 bases; junction bases outside the gene matches: 5. Germline V CDR1 and CDR2: SGHDT, YYEEEE. The full variable domain, rest sourced from reference TRBV5-6 and TRBJ1-1, is DAGVTQSPTHLIKTRGQQVTLRCSPKSGHDTVSWYQQALGQGPQFIFQYYEEEERQRGNFPDRFSGHQFPNYSSELNVNALLLGDSALYLCASSWTGLGTEAFFGQGTRLTVV.

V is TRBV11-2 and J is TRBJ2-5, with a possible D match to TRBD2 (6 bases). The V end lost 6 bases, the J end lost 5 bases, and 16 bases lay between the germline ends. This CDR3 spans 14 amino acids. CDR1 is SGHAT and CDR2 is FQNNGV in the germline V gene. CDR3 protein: CASSPSEGRETQYF. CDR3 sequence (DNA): TGTGCCAGCAGTCCCTCGGAGGGACGGGAGACCCAGTACTTC.

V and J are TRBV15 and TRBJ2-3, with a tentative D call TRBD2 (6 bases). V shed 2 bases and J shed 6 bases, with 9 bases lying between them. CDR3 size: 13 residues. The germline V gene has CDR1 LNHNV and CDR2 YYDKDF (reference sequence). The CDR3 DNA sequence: TGTGCCACCAGCAGACAGGGACTGGATACGCAGTATTTT. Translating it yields CATSRQGLDTQYF.

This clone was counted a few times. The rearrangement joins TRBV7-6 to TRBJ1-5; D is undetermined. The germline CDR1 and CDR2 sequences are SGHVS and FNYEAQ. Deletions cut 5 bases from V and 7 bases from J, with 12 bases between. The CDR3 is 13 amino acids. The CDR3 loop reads CASSKVQNQPQHF. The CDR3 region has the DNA TGTGCCAGCAGCAAGGTTCAGAACCAGCCCCAGCATTTT.

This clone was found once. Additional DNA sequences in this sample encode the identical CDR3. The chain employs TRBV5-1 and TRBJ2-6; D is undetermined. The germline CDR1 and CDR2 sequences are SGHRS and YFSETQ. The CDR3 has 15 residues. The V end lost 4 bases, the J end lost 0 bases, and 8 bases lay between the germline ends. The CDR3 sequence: CASSLGSSGANVLTF. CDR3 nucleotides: TGCGCCAGCAGCCTGGGAAGCTCTGGGGCCAACGTCCTGACTTTC.

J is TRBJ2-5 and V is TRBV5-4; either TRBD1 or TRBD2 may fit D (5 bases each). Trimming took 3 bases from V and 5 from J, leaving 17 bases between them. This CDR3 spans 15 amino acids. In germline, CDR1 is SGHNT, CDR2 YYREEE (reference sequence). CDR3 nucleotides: TGTGCCAGCAGCTATCCCCCCGGGGCAGGGGAGACCCAGTACTTC. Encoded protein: CASSYPPGAGETQYF.

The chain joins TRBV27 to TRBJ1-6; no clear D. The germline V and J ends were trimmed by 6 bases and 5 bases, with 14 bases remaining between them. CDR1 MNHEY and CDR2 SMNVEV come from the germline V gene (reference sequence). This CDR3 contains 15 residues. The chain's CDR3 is CASSPIDLDNSPLHF. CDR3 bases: TGTGCCAGCAGCCCCATTGACCTAGATAATTCACCCCTCCACTTT.